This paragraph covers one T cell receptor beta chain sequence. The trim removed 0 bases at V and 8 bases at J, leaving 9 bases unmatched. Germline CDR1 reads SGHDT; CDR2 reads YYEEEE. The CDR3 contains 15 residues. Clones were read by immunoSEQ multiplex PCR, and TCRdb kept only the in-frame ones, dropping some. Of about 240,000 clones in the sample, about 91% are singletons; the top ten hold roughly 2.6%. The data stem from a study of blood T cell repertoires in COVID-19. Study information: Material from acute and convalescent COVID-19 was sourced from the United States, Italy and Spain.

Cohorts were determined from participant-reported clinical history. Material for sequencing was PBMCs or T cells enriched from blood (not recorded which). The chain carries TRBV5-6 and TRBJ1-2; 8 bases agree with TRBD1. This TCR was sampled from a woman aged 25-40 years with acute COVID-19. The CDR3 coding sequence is TGTGCCAGCAGCTTGGAGGGTGGCAGGGGGCACGGCTACACCTTC. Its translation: CASSLEGGRGHGYTF.